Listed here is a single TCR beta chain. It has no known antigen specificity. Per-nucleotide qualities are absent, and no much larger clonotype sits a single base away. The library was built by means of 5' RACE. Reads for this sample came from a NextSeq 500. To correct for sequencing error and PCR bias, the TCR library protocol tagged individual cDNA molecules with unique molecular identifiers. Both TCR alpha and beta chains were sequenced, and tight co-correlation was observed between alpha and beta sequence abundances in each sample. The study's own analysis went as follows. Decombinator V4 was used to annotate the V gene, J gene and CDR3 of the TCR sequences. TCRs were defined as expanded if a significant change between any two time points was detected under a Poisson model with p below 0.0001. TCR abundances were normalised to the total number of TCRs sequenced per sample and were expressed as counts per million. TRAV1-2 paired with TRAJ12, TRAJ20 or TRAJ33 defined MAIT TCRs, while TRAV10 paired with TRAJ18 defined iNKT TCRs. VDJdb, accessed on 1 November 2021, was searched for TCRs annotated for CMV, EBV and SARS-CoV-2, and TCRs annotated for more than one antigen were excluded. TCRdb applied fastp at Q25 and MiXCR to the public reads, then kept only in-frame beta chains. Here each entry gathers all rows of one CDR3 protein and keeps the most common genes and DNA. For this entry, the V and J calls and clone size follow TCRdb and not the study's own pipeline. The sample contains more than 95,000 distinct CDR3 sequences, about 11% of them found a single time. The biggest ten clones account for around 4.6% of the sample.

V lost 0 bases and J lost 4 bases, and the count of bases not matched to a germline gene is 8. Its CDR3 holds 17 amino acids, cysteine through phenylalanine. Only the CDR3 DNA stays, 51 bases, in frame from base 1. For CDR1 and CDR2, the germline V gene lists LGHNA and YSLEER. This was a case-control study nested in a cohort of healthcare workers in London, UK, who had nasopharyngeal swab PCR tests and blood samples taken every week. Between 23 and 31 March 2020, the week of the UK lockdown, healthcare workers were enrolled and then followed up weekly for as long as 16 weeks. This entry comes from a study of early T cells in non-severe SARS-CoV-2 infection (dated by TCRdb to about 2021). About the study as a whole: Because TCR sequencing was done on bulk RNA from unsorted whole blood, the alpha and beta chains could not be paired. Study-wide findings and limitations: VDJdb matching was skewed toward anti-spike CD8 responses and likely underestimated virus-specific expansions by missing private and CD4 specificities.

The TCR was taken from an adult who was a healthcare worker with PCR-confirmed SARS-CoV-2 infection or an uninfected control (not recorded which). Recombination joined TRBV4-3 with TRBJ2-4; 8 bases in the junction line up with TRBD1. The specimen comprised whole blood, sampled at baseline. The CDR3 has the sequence CASSQDRTRTGKNIQYF. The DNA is TGCGCCAGCAGCCAAGATCGGACCCGGACAGGGAAAAACATTCAGTACTTC.